The present entry profiles one T cell receptor (beta chain) with its context. Some clones are missing from TCRdb's copy, which holds only in-frame ones; the method was immunoSEQ multiplex PCR. This sample carries about 54,000 clones, roughly 84% of them seen once, and the ten largest clones take more than 2.5%. The entry originates in a study of blood T cell repertoires in COVID-19. CDR3 length: 15 amino acids. Trimming removed 2 bases from V and 2 bases from J; junction bases left unmatched: 4. The germline CDR1 and CDR2 sequences are MNHEY and SVGAGI. The chain combines TRBV6-5 with TRBJ2-5; 8 nucleotides align to TRBD1. This receptor was obtained from a man aged 45-65 years with acute or convalescent COVID-19. Sequencing was performed on peripheral blood. CDR3 sequence (DNA): TGTGCCAGCAGTTACACCCGACAGGGGCAAGAGACCCAGTACTTC. Its protein is CASSYTRQGQETQYF.